This T cell receptor (beta chain) was captured in a study of blood T cell repertoires in COVID-19. Turning to the study itself: PBMCs, B-cell-depleted T cells, or T cells were the source of the cDNA or gDNA that made up the material.

In assigning cohorts, the study relied on participant-reported clinical history. The table came from immunoSEQ multiplex PCR; TCRdb's copy has only in-frame clones and leaves some out. The table has a few hundred thousand clones, roughly nine tenths seen once. V dropped 1 base and J dropped 10 bases, with 16 bases sitting between them. This CDR3 region has 15 residues. Germline V gives CDR1 SGHVS, CDR2 FQNEAQ. The sequencing input was PBMCs or T cells enriched from blood (not recorded which). The sequence derives from a woman aged 60-70 years who had recovered from COVID-19. The rearrangement joins TRBV7-8 to TRBJ1-4; TRBD1 is a possible D gene (5 bases). Here the CDR3 DNA reads TGTGCCAGCAGCTTAGTATCAGGGCACGGTGGAAAACTGTTTTTT. This codes for CASSLVSGHGGKLFF.